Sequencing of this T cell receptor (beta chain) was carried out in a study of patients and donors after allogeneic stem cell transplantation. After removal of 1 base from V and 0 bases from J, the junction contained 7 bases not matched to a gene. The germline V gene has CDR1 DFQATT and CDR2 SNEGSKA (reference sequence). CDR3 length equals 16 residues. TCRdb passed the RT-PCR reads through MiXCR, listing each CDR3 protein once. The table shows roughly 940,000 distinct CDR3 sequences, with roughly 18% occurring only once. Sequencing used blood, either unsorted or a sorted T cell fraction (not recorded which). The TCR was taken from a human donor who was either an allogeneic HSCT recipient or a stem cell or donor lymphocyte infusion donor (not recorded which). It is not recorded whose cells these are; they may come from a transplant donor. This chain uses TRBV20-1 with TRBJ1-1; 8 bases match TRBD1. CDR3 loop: CSARATDRGLNTEAFF. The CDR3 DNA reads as TGCAGTGCTAGAGCCACCGACAGGGGCCTGAACACTGAAGCTTTCTTT.